A selection of T cell receptor beta chains follows, all from one sample in a study of patients and donors after allogeneic stem cell transplantation. One entry per CDR3 protein results from TCRdb running MiXCR on the RT-PCR reads. The top ten hold 5% to 6.5% of the sample, which has more than 850,000 distinct CDR3 sequences, about a sixth seen once. The sequenced sample was blood, either unsorted or a sorted T cell fraction (not recorded which). Receptors originate from a human donor who was either an allogeneic HSCT recipient or a stem cell or donor lymphocyte infusion donor (not recorded which). It is not recorded whose cells these are; they may come from a transplant donor. Both conserved end residues are trimmed from each CDR3. The order of the fields is D gene, V gene, J gene, CDR3 protein. D genes are given only for firm matches.

D gene: TRBD1; V gene: TRBV20-1; J gene: TRBJ2-7; CDR3 protein: SARRDREW
D gene: TRBD2; V gene: TRBV12-5; J gene: TRBJ2-7; CDR3 protein: ASGIIGTIRDRKNLYEQY
D gene: .; V gene: TRBV20-1; J gene: TRBJ1-3; CDR3 protein: SAGRTAGSGNTIY
D gene: TRBD1; V gene: TRBV6-1; J gene: TRBJ1-1; CDR3 protein: ASSPLTGGLTEAF
D gene: TRBD1; V gene: TRBV7-2; J gene: TRBJ1-1; CDR3 protein: ASSSNQGGVNTEAF
D gene: .; V gene: TRBV12-3/TRBV12-4; J gene: TRBJ1-5; CDR3 protein: ASSLLARFSNQPQH
D gene: TRBD2; V gene: TRBV6-5; J gene: TRBJ2-3; CDR3 protein: ASSYMTSGYSTDTQY
D gene: TRBD2; V gene: TRBV30; J gene: TRBJ2-3; CDR3 protein: AWSVLAGAGTDTQY
D gene: .; V gene: TRBV4-1; J gene: TRBJ2-1; CDR3 protein: ASSQDQLSYNEQF
D gene: .; V gene: TRBV7-3; J gene: TRBJ2-5; CDR3 protein: ASSNRVRETQY
D gene: .; V gene: TRBV7-3; J gene: TRBJ2-7; CDR3 protein: ASSPGSLPDEQY
D gene: TRBD2; V gene: TRBV9; J gene: TRBJ2-7; CDR3 protein: ASSPIAGNSYEQY
D gene: .; V gene: TRBV24-1; J gene: TRBJ1-2; CDR3 protein: ATSDPGMGYGYT
D gene: TRBD2; V gene: TRBV6-5; J gene: TRBJ2-5; CDR3 protein: ASSYVSGGGKETQY
D gene: .; V gene: TRBV12-3/TRBV12-4; J gene: TRBJ1-1; CDR3 protein: ASSLKQTEAF
D gene: .; V gene: TRBV20-1; J gene: TRBJ1-1; CDR3 protein: SASDTEAF
D gene: .; V gene: TRBV6-1; J gene: TRBJ2-7; CDR3 protein: ASILVGRSYEQY
D gene: .; V gene: TRBV29-1; J gene: TRBJ1-2; CDR3 protein: SGLTDRPNYGYT
D gene: TRBD2; V gene: TRBV5-1; J gene: TRBJ2-3; CDR3 protein: ASGSSGGYGTDTQY
D gene: .; V gene: TRBV5-5; J gene: TRBJ1-4; CDR3 protein: ASSLLVGTRNEKLF
D gene: .; V gene: TRBV24-1; J gene: TRBJ1-2; CDR3 protein: ATSDSTGRQPSDYGYT
D gene: .; V gene: TRBV20-1; J gene: TRBJ1-5; CDR3 protein: SASPWGSLNQPQH
D gene: .; V gene: TRBV7-2; J gene: TRBJ2-4; CDR3 protein: ASSMTDSLAKNIQY
D gene: TRBD1; V gene: TRBV20-1; J gene: TRBJ1-3; CDR3 protein: SARVQGQGTNTIY
D gene: .; V gene: TRBV3-1; J gene: TRBJ2-5; CDR3 protein: ASSPEDWGGDLRGTQY
D gene: .; V gene: TRBV7-9; J gene: TRBJ2-7; CDR3 protein: ASSSGGGTAYEQY
D gene: .; V gene: TRBV6-1; J gene: TRBJ2-4; CDR3 protein: ASSEGLAKNIQY
D gene: .; V gene: TRBV25-1; J gene: TRBJ1-2; CDR3 protein: ASSRGSVNYGYT
D gene: TRBD2; V gene: TRBV20-1; J gene: TRBJ2-3; CDR3 protein: SAKDSGRLADTQY
D gene: .; V gene: TRBV21-1; J gene: TRBJ2-7; CDR3 protein: ASSKGVPNCEQY
D gene: .; V gene: TRBV3-1; J gene: TRBJ2-2; CDR3 protein: ASSQVAGKNGELF
D gene: .; V gene: TRBV5-1; J gene: TRBJ2-3; CDR3 protein: ASSLAGQSTDTQY
D gene: .; V gene: TRBV7-3; J gene: TRBJ2-1; CDR3 protein: ASSFAGTTYNEQF
D gene: TRBD2; V gene: TRBV14; J gene: TRBJ2-5; CDR3 protein: ASSPLAGLQETQY
D gene: .; V gene: TRBV11-2; J gene: TRBJ2-1; CDR3 protein: AKWEPSTYNEQF
D gene: .; V gene: TRBV29-1; J gene: TRBJ1-1; CDR3 protein: SVEGGRRGPEAF
D gene: .; V gene: TRBV2; J gene: TRBJ2-3; CDR3 protein: ASAAREGTDTQY
D gene: .; V gene: TRBV20-1; J gene: TRBJ1-1; CDR3 protein: SARDPISPRNTEAF
D gene: TRBD2; V gene: TRBV27; J gene: TRBJ2-2; CDR3 protein: ASRTSGKTGELF
D gene: .; V gene: TRBV19; J gene: TRBJ1-2; CDR3 protein: ASSISLSYGYT
D gene: TRBD1; V gene: TRBV29-1; J gene: TRBJ2-7; CDR3 protein: SVAAKQGASYEQY
D gene: .; V gene: TRBV19; J gene: TRBJ2-7; CDR3 protein: AVFLLSYEQY
D gene: TRBD1; V gene: TRBV29-1; J gene: TRBJ1-4; CDR3 protein: SVEDLRGLGEKLF
D gene: TRBD1; V gene: TRBV20-1; J gene: TRBJ1-6; CDR3 protein: SARELQGAGSPLH
D gene: .; V gene: TRBV5-1; J gene: TRBJ1-1; CDR3 protein: ASSLGSLGSNTEAF
D gene: TRBD1; V gene: TRBV18; J gene: TRBJ2-6; CDR3 protein: ASSPRDRVFSGANVLT